The 18 T cell receptor beta chains listed next were all sequenced from one sample in a study of regulatory T cells in long-lasting Graves disease. Investigators prepared the TCR beta libraries by applying iRepertoire HTBI primers and Arm-PCR of CDR3 regions. TCRdb reprocessed the multiplex PCR reads with MiXCR, giving one entry per CDR3 protein. The profile covers some 370,000 distinct CDR3 sequences, with 10% to 15% appearing a single time and approximately 20% taken by the ten largest. The time point: newly diagnosed GD, antithyroid drugs for less than 3 months. Following extraction of RNA from PBMCs, that RNA was used to make the TCR library. The sample also formed part of further work on T cells in Graves' hyperthyroidism and ophthalmopathy.

The source material was peripheral blood mononuclear cells (PBMCs), sampled at new diagnosis, from a patient treated with antithyroid drugs. Receptors originate from a woman aged 18-30 years with Graves disease.

This chain uses TRBV5-4 with TRBJ2-2, with D unresolved. There are 13 residues in the CDR3. Germline V CDR1 and CDR2: SGHNT, YYREEE (reference sequence). V lost 1 base and J 6 bases, leaving 7 bases between the germline ends. The chain's CDR3 is CASSLYLPGELFF. The CDR3 DNA is TGTGCCAGCAGCTTGTACCTCCCCGGGGAGCTGTTTTTT.

This clonotype was recorded at least ten times. J is TRBJ2-4 and V is TRBV7-2, with D possibly matching TRBD1 (6 bases). Deletions cut 1 base from V and 15 bases from J, with 19 bases between. The CDR3 is made up of 14 amino acids. The germline V gene encodes CDR1 SGHTA and CDR2 FQGNSA. CDR3: CASSLEPARDTAYF. In nucleotides, the CDR3 is TGTGCCAGCAGCTTAGAGCCCGCACGGGACACCGCGTACTTC. Full variable domain (rest looked up from reference TRBV7-2 and TRBJ2-4): GAGVSQSPSNKVTEKGKDVELRCDPISGHTALYWYRQSLGQGLEFLIYFQGNSAPDKSGLPSDRFSAERTGGSVSTLTIQRTQQEDSAVYLCASSLEPARDTAYFGAGTRLSVL.

This clonotype appeared many times. The chain is built from TRBV6-2 or TRBV6-3 and TRBJ2-5; TRBD1 matches at 7 bases. V gave up 5 bases and J gave up 1 base; unmatched junction bases: 4. The length of the CDR3 is 14 residues. Germline V CDR1 and CDR2: MNHEY, SVGEGT. CDR3 DNA: TGTGCCAGCAGTCAGGGACAGTCCCAAGAGACCCAGTACTTC. As protein: CASSQGQSQETQYF.

This clonotype was recorded many times. The chain has TRBV18 and TRBJ2-5; D ambiguous. This CDR3 has 12 residues. Trimming removed 3 bases at V and 5 bases at J, with 7 bases between. Looked up from germline, CDR1 is KGHSH and CDR2 is LQKENI. CDR3 coding DNA: TGTGCCAGCTCACCTACGATGGAGACCCAGTACTTC. Its protein is CASSPTMETQYF.

This clonotype was detected ten times or more. V is TRBV6-5 and J is TRBJ2-1; the D gene is possibly TRBD2 (6 bases). V was cut by 0 bases and J by 5 bases, with 11 bases left in between. CDR1 MNHEY and CDR2 SVGAGI come from the germline V gene. The CDR3 has 15 amino acids. The CDR3 DNA is TGTGCCAGCAGTTACTCGCGGGACTTGAACAATGAGCAGTTCTTC. Its protein is CASSYSRDLNNEQFF.

This clonotype was seen ten or more times. V gene TRBV12-3 or TRBV12-4 combines with J gene TRBJ1-1; D uncertain. This CDR3 is 15 amino acids long. Trimming stripped 1 base from V and 1 base from J, with 10 bases between. The CDR3 DNA is TGTGCCAGCAGTTTAGTGGGCGGGAAGAACACTGAAGCTTTCTTT. It is translated as CASSLVGGKNTEAFF.

This clonotype was seen many times. CDR3 amino acids: CASSPRDNEQYF. Here the CDR3 DNA reads TGTGCCAGCAGTCCCAGGGACAATGAGCAGTACTTC. The chain employs TRBV28 and TRBJ2-7, with D perhaps TRBD1 (6 bases). Germline loops: CDR1 MDHEN, CDR2 SYDVKM. The CDR3 length is 12 residues. Trimming took off 5 bases at V and 7 bases at J, with 12 bases between the two ends.

Turning to this clonotype: This sequence may be a read error, since a much larger clone differs from it by one base. The V gene is TRBV2, the J gene TRBJ1-4; D remains ambiguous. The CDR3 has 16 amino acids. Trimming took 6 bases from V and 10 from J, leaving 24 bases between them. Germline CDR1 reads SNHLY; CDR2 reads FYNNEI. CDR3 coding DNA: TGTGCCAGCAGCCCCGCTTTCGGGTCAGCAAACGGAAAACTGTTTTTT. It specifies CASSPAFGSANGKLFF.

The table lists this clonotype with a few counts. This chain links TRBV19 with TRBJ1-1, with a possible D match to TRBD1 (6 bases). From germline, CDR1 is LNHDA and CDR2 SQIVND (reference sequence). The CDR3 totals 13 residues. The V gene lost 8 bases and the J gene lost 4 bases, with 14 bases spanning the gap. The CDR3 coding sequence is TGTGCCAGTCGCCCGCAGGGGACCACTGAAGCTTTCTTT. This encodes CASRPQGTTEAFF.

J is TRBJ1-3 and V is TRBV6-2 or TRBV6-3; D is possibly TRBD1 (5 bases). Trimming stripped 5 bases from V and 2 bases from J, with 13 bases between. Germline V gene lookup returns CDR1 MNHEY and CDR2 SVGEGT. The CDR3 contains 15 residues. The DNA for the CDR3 is TGTGCCAGCAGTGAAGCTGGCAGGGCTGGAAACACCATATATTTT. This encodes CASSEAGRAGNTIYF.

The table lists this clonotype with many counts. The J gene is TRBJ1-3, the V gene TRBV7-9; no definite D call. This CDR3 spans 14 amino acids. In germline, CDR1 is SEHNR, CDR2 FQNEAQ (reference sequence). Trimming cost V 4 bases and J 0 bases, with 7 bases left between them. CDR3 residues: CASSSVSSGNTIYF. CDR3 sequence (DNA): TGTGCCAGCAGCTCTGTGAGCTCTGGAAACACCATATATTTT.

This clonotype was counted ten times or more. The chain carries TRBV11-1 and TRBJ1-2; 7 bases are shared with TRBD1. The germline V gene has CDR1 SGHAT and CDR2 FQDESV (reference sequence). The V gene end was trimmed by 2 bases and the J gene end by 8 bases; junction bases not matched to a gene: 8. The CDR3 contains 14 residues. CDR3 DNA: TGTGCCAGCAGCTTACCAGGGGGATACGAGGGCTACACCTTC. It codes for CASSLPGGYEGYTF.

This clonotype was seen many times. J is TRBJ1-5 and V is TRBV4-1; D is uncertain. Germline CDR1 reads MGHRA; CDR2 reads YSYEKL. This CDR3 comprises 15 residues. Trimming removed 1 base from V and 3 bases from J, with 10 bases in between. The CDR3 region is CASSQVKDANQPQHF. CDR3 coding DNA: TGCGCCAGCAGCCAAGTGAAGGACGCCAATCAGCCCCAGCATTTT.

About this clonotype itself: The germline gene is not matched at one end of the junction; a read error may be the cause. The V call is TRBV4-1, the J call TRBJ1-2, with 12 bases matching TRBD1. Germline V gene sequence: CDR1 MGHRA, CDR2 YSYEKL. This CDR3 is built from 17 residues. In DNA, the CDR3 is TGCGCCAGCAACCAAGTGGGACAGGGGGCGCGAAACTATGGCTACACCTTC. Amino acid sequence: CASNQVGQGARNYGYTF.

The chain uses TRBV6-1 and TRBJ2-5; 14 bases agree with TRBD2. CDR1 is MNHNS, CDR2 SASEGT, per germline. The junction had 9 bases not matched to a gene; V was cut back by 6 bases and J by 3 bases. The CDR3 runs 17 residues. The CDR3 region has the DNA TGTGCCAGCAGCCCCGGGACTAGCGGGGGCTACGAAGAGACCCAGTACTTC. Translated: CASSPGTSGGYEETQYF.

The CDR3 protein is CASRLWTGGTGELFF. DNA for the CDR3: TGTGCCAGCCGCCTGTGGACAGGGGGCACCGGGGAGCTGTTTTTT. This chain joins TRBV11-2 and TRBJ2-2; TRBD1 matches 10 bases. Losses at the gene ends were 8 bases for V and 4 bases for J; bases not matched to a gene: 7. CDR3 size: 15 residues. Germline V gene sequence: CDR1 SGHAT, CDR2 FQNNGV. Based on the CDR3 plus reference TRBV11-2 and TRBJ2-2, the full variable domain is EAGVAQSPRYKIIEKRQSVAFWCNPISGHATLYWYQQILGQGPKLLIQFQNNGVVDDSQLPKDRFSAERLKGVDSTLKIQPAKLEDSAVYLCASRLWTGGTGELFFGEGSRLTVL.

This clonotype appeared many times. This sequence joins TRBV7-9 and TRBJ2-1; D may correspond to TRBD1 or TRBD2 (5 bases each). Per germline, CDR1 SEHNR and CDR2 FQNEAQ (reference sequence). Trimming cost V 3 bases and J 6 bases, with 9 bases left between them. CDR3 length equals 13 residues. CDR3 region: CASSFVGGNEQFF. The CDR3 bases are TGTGCCAGCAGCTTTGTTGGGGGCAATGAGCAGTTCTTC.

On this clonotype itself: One junction end does not reproduce the germline sequence, and a read error may be involved. The chain has TRBV10-1 and TRBJ2-1, with D uncertain. The CDR3 runs 12 residues. Germline-derived CDR1 and CDR2 are WNHNN and SYGVQD (reference sequence). This CDR3 reads CASSARNHEHFF. CDR3 sequence (DNA): TGCGCCAGCAGTGCTCGGAACCATGAGCACTTCTTC.